Only a few counts were recorded for the clone carrying this TCR beta chain. Its antigen remains unidentified. This entry comes from a study of beta chain features in type 1 diabetes. The CDR3 loop spans 13 amino acids. Germline V gene lookup returns CDR1 SNHLY and CDR2 FYNNEI. V lost 6 bases and J 10 bases, leaving 13 bases between the germline ends. General study points: Since sequencing was performed on cDNA, cells with high TCR expression could be over-represented.

Reverse transcription of all isolated RNA meant that expressed TCRB transcripts were sequenced. TCRdb's table, derived via immunoSEQ multiplex PCR, lists solely in-frame clones and lacks some. The table has some 140,000 clones, about 10% seen once. The authors took one heparinised blood draw, averaging roughly 120 mL, from each donor. A CD45RO/CCR7/CD25/CD127/CD95/CD27 panel sorted naive, central memory, regulatory and stem cell-like memory CD4+ cells. Source material: central memory CD4+ T cells from blood. This sequence originates from a man between 18 and 35 years old in good health. The V gene is TRBV2, the J gene TRBJ1-6, with a weak D call TRBD1 (6 bases). The CDR3 coding sequence is TGTGCCAGCAGAGAGGCAGGGGCATCACCCCTCCACTTT. It translates to CASREAGASPLHF. The complete variable domain, with remaining parts taken from reference TRBV2 and TRBJ1-6, reads EPEVTQTPSHQVTQMGQEVILRCVPISNHLYFYWYRQILGQKVEFLVSFYNNEISEKSEIFDDQFSVERPDGSNFTLKIRSTKLEDSAMYFCASREAGASPLHFGNGTRLTVT.